This TCR beta chain derives from a study of cytomegalovirus exposure and HLA in healthy donors. The CDR3 has 13 amino acids. Germline V CDR1 and CDR2: SGHRS, YFSETQ. Trimming took off 3 bases at V and 4 bases at J, with 10 bases between the two ends. Some clones are missing from TCRdb's copy, which holds only in-frame ones; the method was immunoSEQ multiplex PCR. The sample lists about 250,000 clones; more than 75% were seen once. The specimen was PBMCs. The sequence was collected from a man younger than 35 in good health and CMV-seropositive. V usage is TRBV5-1 and J usage is TRBJ2-5; D ambiguous. CDR3 nucleotides: TGCGCCAGCAGCTCCCGTCAACCAGAGACCCAGTACTTC. Translation gives CASSSRQPETQYF.